Described below is a single TCR beta chain sequence and its context. What it recognizes is unknown. The protocol was immunoSEQ multiplex PCR, while the TCRdb copy is restricted to in-frame clones and leaves out a portion. The profile shows 75,000 to 100,000 clones, 85% to 90% of them singletons. The data originate from a study of OX40 agonist ivuxolimab in advanced cancers. Findings of the study overall: Dose levels from 0.1 to 3.0 mg/kg saw CD4+ and CD8+ blood T cells expand clonally by week 6.

The CDR3 has 16 residues. Between the trimmed V and J ends, which lost 5 bases and 2 bases, there was a span of 16 bases. Germline CDR1 and CDR2: SGHTA and FQGTGA. The source material was CD4+ or CD8+ T cells sorted from blood, sampled in a trial of the OX40 agonist ivuxolimab. The chain joins TRBV7-3 to TRBJ2-1; D perhaps matches TRBD2 (5 bases). This TCR derives from an adult with an advanced solid tumor such as melanoma, head and neck, liver or kidney cancer. The CDR3 spells CASSPGGFAAYNEQFF. The CDR3 DNA sequence: TGTGCCAGCAGCCCGGGCGGGTTTGCCGCCTACAATGAGCAGTTCTTC.